The rows below give T cell receptor beta chains drawn from one sample of a study of T cells in Graves' hyperthyroidism and ophthalmopathy. TCRdb called the multiplex PCR reads again in MiXCR, with one record for every CDR3 protein. There are 640,000 or so distinct CDR3 sequences in the sample; roughly 14% occur only once, and roughly 4.5% lies in the top ten. Sequencing used blood. The receptors were gathered from a woman in her thirties or forties with Graves' ophthalmopathy. CDR3s include the opening cysteine and the closing phenylalanine or tryptophan. A D gene is named only where the DNA matches it firmly. Clone size is given for some rows only: seen once, a few or many times, or a class if the clone is expanded.

size: .
D: TRBD2
V: TRBV6-2/TRBV6-3
J: TRBJ2-7
DNA: TGTGCCAGCAGTTACTCTGGGACTAGCAATGAGTACTTC
CDR3: CASSYSGTSNEYF

size: .
D: .
V: TRBV18
J: TRBJ1-1
DNA: TGTGCCAGCTCACCAAACAGCAGGAAGGATACTGAAGCTTTCTTT
CDR3: CASSPNSRKDTEAFF

size: few
D: .
V: TRBV27
J: TRBJ2-7
DNA: TGTGCCAGCAGTTTATCGACCGGACCGGACTACGGGCAGTACTTC
CDR3: CASSLSTGPDYGQYF

size: many
D: .
V: TRBV15
J: TRBJ2-7
DNA: TGTGCCACCAGCAGAGATCCGGGAGCCTACGAGCAGTACTTC
CDR3: CATSRDPGAYEQYF

size: many
D: .
V: TRBV6-5
J: TRBJ2-2
DNA: TGTGCCAGCAGTCCCGGAACGAACACCGGGGAGCTGTTTTTT
CDR3: CASSPGTNTGELFF

size: few
D: .
V: TRBV28
J: TRBJ1-2
DNA: TGTGCCAGCAGTTATACATACAGGGACTATGGCTACACCTTC
CDR3: CASSYTYRDYGYTF

size: .
D: .
V: TRBV6-2/TRBV6-3
J: TRBJ1-1
DNA: TGTGCCAGCAGCTCAAGAGGGTTGGCTTTCTTT
CDR3: CASSSRGLAFF

size: many
D: TRBD1
V: TRBV6-2/TRBV6-3
J: TRBJ2-7
DNA: TGTGCCAGCAGTCAGGGACAGGCGCGCGAGCAGTACTTC
CDR3: CASSQGQAREQYF

size: .
D: .
V: TRBV29-1
J: TRBJ2-7
DNA: TGCAGCGTTGAAGTTTACAGCTACGAGCAGTACTTC
CDR3: CSVEVYSYEQYF

size: many
D: .
V: TRBV19
J: TRBJ2-2
DNA: TGTGCCAGTAGTGTCAGGACACCGAACACCGGGGAGCTGTTTTTT
CDR3: CASSVRTPNTGELFF

size: many
D: .
V: TRBV5-1
J: TRBJ2-2
DNA: TGCGCCAGCAGCTTGGCAGCGCCCGCGAACACCGGGGAGCTGTTTTTT
CDR3: CASSLAAPANTGELFF

size: many
D: .
V: TRBV10-3
J: TRBJ1-5
DNA: TGTGCCATCAGTGAAAGTGCAGGAGATCAGCCCCAGCATTTT
CDR3: CAISESAGDQPQHF

size: .
D: .
V: TRBV7-9
J: TRBJ2-7
DNA: TGTGCCAGCAGCTTAGACAGTGGGTACGGGCAGTACTTC
CDR3: CASSLDSGYGQYF

size: .
D: TRBD1
V: TRBV12-3/TRBV12-4
J: TRBJ1-1
DNA: TGTGCCAGCAGCCAGGGGGCAGGGTATACTGAAGCTTTCTTT
CDR3: CASSQGAGYTEAFF

size: .
D: .
V: TRBV4-1
J: TRBJ2-2
DNA: TGCGCCAGCAGCCAGATCAATAGCGGGAACACCGGGGAGCTGTTTTTT
CDR3: CASSQINSGNTGELFF

size: few
D: .
V: TRBV12-3/TRBV12-4
J: TRBJ1-1
DNA: TGTGCCAGCACCTGGGGCGCCACTGAAGCTTTCTTT
CDR3: CASTWGATEAFF

size: many
D: TRBD1
V: TRBV30
J: TRBJ1-1
DNA: TGTGCCTGGGGGGACAGGGATCGAACTGAAGCTTTCTTT
CDR3: CAWGDRDRTEAFF

size: many
D: .
V: TRBV30
J: TRBJ2-5
DNA: TGTGCCTGGCGCTGGGGGGAATTAACAGACCTCCAAGAGACCCAGTACTTC
CDR3: CAWRWGELTDLQETQYF

size: many
D: .
V: TRBV30
J: TRBJ2-7
DNA: TGTGCCTGGAGTACCTCCTACGAGCAGTACTTC
CDR3: CAWSTSYEQYF

size: many
D: TRBD1
V: TRBV5-1
J: TRBJ2-7
DNA: TGTGCCAGCAGTACAACAGGGGACGAGCAGTACTTC
CDR3: CASSTTGDEQYF

size: .
D: TRBD1
V: TRBV10-3
J: TRBJ1-5
DNA: TGTGCCATCAGTGCCTCGACAGGGTCCCCTCAGCCCCAGCATTTT
CDR3: CAISASTGSPQPQHF

size: many
D: .
V: TRBV15
J: TRBJ2-7
DNA: TGTGCCACCAGCCGAGAAGGACAGAGCTACGAGCAGTACTTC
CDR3: CATSREGQSYEQYF

size: .
D: .
V: TRBV19
J: TRBJ1-1
DNA: TGTGCCAGTAGTCGGACGATTACAGCGTTGAGCACTGAAGCTTTCTTT
CDR3: CASSRTITALSTEAFF

size: few
D: TRBD1
V: TRBV5-1
J: TRBJ2-5
DNA: TGCGCCAGCAGCTTAAGGGGGCCGGAGGAGACCCAGTACTTC
CDR3: CASSLRGPEETQYF

size: few
D: .
V: TRBV19
J: TRBJ2-6
DNA: TGTGCCAGTAGCCTTAGACAGGCTGGGGCCAACGTCCTGACTTTC
CDR3: CASSLRQAGANVLTF

size: .
D: TRBD1
V: TRBV16
J: TRBJ1-5
DNA: TGTGCCAGCAGCCAAGGGACAGGGGGCCTACAGCCCCAGCATTTT
CDR3: CASSQGTGGLQPQHF

size: .
D: .
V: TRBV7-9
J: TRBJ1-4
DNA: TGTGCCAGCAGCCCTAGAGGTGAAAAACTGTTTTTT
CDR3: CASSPRGEKLFF

size: many
D: .
V: TRBV12-5
J: TRBJ2-1
DNA: TGTGCTAGTGGTTCCTCCAGCAATGAGCAGTTCTTC
CDR3: CASGSSSNEQFF

size: .
D: .
V: TRBV3-1
J: TRBJ2-7
DNA: TGTGCCAGCAGCCAAGGGGGCGGGGACTCCTACGAGCAGTACTTC
CDR3: CASSQGGGDSYEQYF

size: few
D: TRBD2
V: TRBV6-2/TRBV6-3
J: TRBJ2-2
DNA: TGTGACAGCAGCTCACTAGCGCCGTTAATTTCTGGGGAGCTGTTTTTT
CDR3: CDSSSLAPLISGELFF

size: .
D: .
V: TRBV28
J: TRBJ1-6
DNA: TGTGCCAGCAGTCAACAGGGTGGGAATTCACCCCTCCACTTT
CDR3: CASSQQGGNSPLHF

size: many
D: TRBD2
V: TRBV25-1
J: TRBJ2-7
DNA: TGTGCCAGCAGTGAATCTCTGGGGGGGGGGTACGAGCAGTACTTC
CDR3: CASSESLGGGYEQYF

size: few
D: TRBD2
V: TRBV11-2
J: TRBJ2-4
DNA: TGTGCCAGCAGCTCTTTGAGGACTAGCGGAAACATTCAGTACTTC
CDR3: CASSSLRTSGNIQYF

size: many
D: TRBD1
V: TRBV28
J: TRBJ2-7
DNA: TGTGCCAGCAGTTTAACCCCTCAGGCAACAGGGGACTCCTACGAGCAGTACTTC
CDR3: CASSLTPQATGDSYEQYF

size: .
D: .
V: TRBV5-6
J: TRBJ2-5
DNA: TGTGCCAGCAGCCATAGCTCCCAAGAGACCCAGTACTTC
CDR3: CASSHSSQETQYF

size: many
D: .
V: TRBV4-1
J: TRBJ2-5
DNA: TGCGCCAGCAGCCAAGACAACTTAGGGGTTGAGACCCAGTACTTC
CDR3: CASSQDNLGVETQYF

size: many
D: TRBD2
V: TRBV28
J: TRBJ2-5
DNA: TGTGCCAGCCAAGCACTAGCGTATGGGCAGGAGACCCAGTACTTC
CDR3: CASQALAYGQETQYF

size: once
D: .
V: TRBV27
J: TRBJ1-2
DNA: TGTGCCAACGAAAACAGGGTTGGCTACACCTTC
CDR3: CANENRVGYTF

size: .
D: TRBD2
V: TRBV19
J: TRBJ2-2
DNA: TGTGCCAGTAGTCCCCGACCGGGACTAGCGGGAGGGCCGGGCACCGGGGAGCTGTTTTTT
CDR3: CASSPRPGLAGGPGTGELFF

size: many
D: .
V: TRBV6-4
J: TRBJ2-7
DNA: TGTGCCAGCAGTGCCTGGGACGGGTACGAGCAGTACTTC
CDR3: CASSAWDGYEQYF

size: many
D: .
V: TRBV28
J: TRBJ2-5
DNA: TGTGCCAGCACCCTCGGGATGCGCGAGACCCAGTACTTC
CDR3: CASTLGMRETQYF

size: few
D: .
V: TRBV13
J: TRBJ1-1
DNA: TGTGCCAGCAGCCAGGGGAGGCACACTGAAGCTTTCTTT
CDR3: CASSQGRHTEAFF

size: few
D: TRBD2
V: TRBV25-1
J: TRBJ2-3
DNA: TGTGCCAGCAGCCCGGCGCCGGGAGGTACAGATACGCAGTATTTT
CDR3: CASSPAPGGTDTQYF

size: many
D: .
V: TRBV2
J: TRBJ2-1
DNA: TGTGCCAGCAGTCCAAGCATTTATCGGGGTGAGCAGTTCTTC
CDR3: CASSPSIYRGEQFF

size: many
D: .
V: TRBV2
J: TRBJ2-5
DNA: TGTGCCAGCACCGAGGGTGGGGCTGGACGGACCCAGTACTTC
CDR3: CASTEGGAGRTQYF

size: .
D: .
V: TRBV11-3
J: TRBJ1-1
DNA: TGTGCCAGCAGCTACGACCGGAGCACTGAAGCTTTCTTT
CDR3: CASSYDRSTEAFF

size: many
D: .
V: TRBV10-3
J: TRBJ1-5
DNA: TGTGCCATCAGTCCTACCACCGGACGGCAGCCCCAGCATTTT
CDR3: CAISPTTGRQPQHF

size: few
D: .
V: TRBV5-1
J: TRBJ2-3
DNA: TGCGCCAGCAGCTTGGTGACCACCACAGATACGCAGTATTTT
CDR3: CASSLVTTTDTQYF

size: many
D: .
V: TRBV12-3/TRBV12-4
J: TRBJ2-2
DNA: TGTGCCAGCAGTTTACCCTTGGGGGGTGGGGGGTACACCGGGGAGCTGTTTTTT
CDR3: CASSLPLGGGGYTGELFF

size: .
D: .
V: TRBV9
J: TRBJ2-2
DNA: TGTGCCAGCAGCGAGAAGATGGTGAGCACCGGGGAGCTGTTTTTT
CDR3: CASSEKMVSTGELFF